Listed here is a single T cell receptor (beta chain). The antigen remains unidentified. These data are taken from a study of cytomegalovirus exposure and HLA in healthy donors. Study at large: The Caucasian-associated ancestry cluster held 65% to 90% of over 350 genotyped donors. Study conclusions and caveats: Association with HLA alleles at 0.05 false discovery rate was found for 15,000 to 20,000 TCR beta sequences in a later analysis. Using the classifier, cytomegalovirus status was reportedly diagnosed with high specificity and sensitivity.

V lost 4 bases and J 2 bases, leaving 10 bases between the germline ends. Germline V gene lookup returns CDR1 SGHDT and CDR2 YYEEEE. The CDR3 covers 14 residues. PCR employed 60 Vbeta and 13 Jbeta primers. Sequenced by immunoSEQ multiplex PCR; TCRdb stores in-frame clones only, minus some. This table has 120,000 to 150,000 clones, 73% appearing once. Specimen: PBMCs. This TCR was sampled from a woman in her forties in good health and CMV-seronegative. The V and J genes are TRBV5-6 and TRBJ2-1; weak D call: TRBD2 (6 bases). In DNA, the CDR3 is TGTGCCAGCAGCCCCCTAGCGACCTACAATGAGCAGTTCTTC. Translation: CASSPLATYNEQFF.